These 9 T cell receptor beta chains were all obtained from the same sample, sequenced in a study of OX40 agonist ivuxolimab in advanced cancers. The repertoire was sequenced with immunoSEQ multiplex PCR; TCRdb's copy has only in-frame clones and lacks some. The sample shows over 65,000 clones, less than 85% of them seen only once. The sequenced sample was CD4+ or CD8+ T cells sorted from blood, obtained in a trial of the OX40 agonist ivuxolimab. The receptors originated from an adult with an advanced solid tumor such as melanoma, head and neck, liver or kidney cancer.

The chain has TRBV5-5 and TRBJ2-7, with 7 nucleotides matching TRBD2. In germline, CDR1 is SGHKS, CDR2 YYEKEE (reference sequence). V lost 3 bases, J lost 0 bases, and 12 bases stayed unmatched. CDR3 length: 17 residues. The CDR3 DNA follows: TGTGCCAGCAGCTCCAACTGGGGAGGGTCGGCCTCCTACGAGCAGTACTTC. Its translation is CASSSNWGGSASYEQYF.

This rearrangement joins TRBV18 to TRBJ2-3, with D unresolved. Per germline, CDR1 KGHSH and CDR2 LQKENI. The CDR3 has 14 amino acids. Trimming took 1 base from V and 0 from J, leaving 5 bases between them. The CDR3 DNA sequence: TGTGCCAGCTCACCACTGCGGAGCACAGATACGCAGTATTTT. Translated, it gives CASSPLRSTDTQYF.

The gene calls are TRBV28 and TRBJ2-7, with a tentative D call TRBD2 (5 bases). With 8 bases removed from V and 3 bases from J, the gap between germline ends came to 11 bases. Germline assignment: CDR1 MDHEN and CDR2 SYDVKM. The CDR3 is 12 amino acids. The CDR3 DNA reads TGTGCCAGCTTCAGAGAGGGCTACGAGCAGTACTTC. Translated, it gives CASFREGYEQYF.

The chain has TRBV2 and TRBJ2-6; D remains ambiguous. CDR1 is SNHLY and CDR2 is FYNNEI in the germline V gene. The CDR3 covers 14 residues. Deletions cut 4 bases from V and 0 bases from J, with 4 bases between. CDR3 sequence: CASSVYSGANVLTF. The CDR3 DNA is TGTGCCAGCAGTGTTTACTCTGGGGCCAACGTCCTGACTTTC.

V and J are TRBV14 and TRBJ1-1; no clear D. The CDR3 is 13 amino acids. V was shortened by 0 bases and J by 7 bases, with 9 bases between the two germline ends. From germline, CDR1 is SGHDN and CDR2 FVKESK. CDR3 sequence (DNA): TGTGCCAGCAGCCAAGAAATGGACGGTGAAGCTTTCTTT. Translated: CASSQEMDGEAFF.

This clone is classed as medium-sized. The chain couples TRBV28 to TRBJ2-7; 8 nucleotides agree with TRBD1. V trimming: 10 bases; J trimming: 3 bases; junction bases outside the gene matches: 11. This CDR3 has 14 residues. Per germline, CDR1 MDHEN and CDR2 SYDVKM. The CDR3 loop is CAITGTGGRYEQYF. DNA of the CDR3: TGTGCCATCACTGGGACAGGAGGCCGCTACGAGCAGTACTTC.

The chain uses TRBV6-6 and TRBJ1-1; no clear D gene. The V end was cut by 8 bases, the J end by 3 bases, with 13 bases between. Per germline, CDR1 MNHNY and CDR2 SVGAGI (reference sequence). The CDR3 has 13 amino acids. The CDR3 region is CASSSPRDTEAFF. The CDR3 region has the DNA TGTGCCAGCTCATCTCCCAGAGACACTGAAGCTTTCTTT.

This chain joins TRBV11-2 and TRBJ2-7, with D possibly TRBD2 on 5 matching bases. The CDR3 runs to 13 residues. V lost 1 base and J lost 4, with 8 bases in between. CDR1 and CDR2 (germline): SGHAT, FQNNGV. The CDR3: CASSLVPGYEQYF. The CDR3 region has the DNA TGTGCCAGCAGCTTAGTCCCGGGGTACGAGCAGTACTTC. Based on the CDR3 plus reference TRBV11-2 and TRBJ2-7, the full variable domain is EAGVAQSPRYKIIEKRQSVAFWCNPISGHATLYWYQQILGQGPKLLIQFQNNGVVDDSQLPKDRFSAERLKGVDSTLKIQPAKLEDSAVYLCASSLVPGYEQYFGPGTRLTVT.

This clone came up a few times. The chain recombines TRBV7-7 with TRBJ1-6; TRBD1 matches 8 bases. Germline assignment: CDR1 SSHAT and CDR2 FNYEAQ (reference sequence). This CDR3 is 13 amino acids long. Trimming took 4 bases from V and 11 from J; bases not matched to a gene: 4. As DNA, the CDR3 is TGTGCCAGCAGCTCAGGGGGACAGGCACCCCTCCACTTT. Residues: CASSSGGQAPLHF.